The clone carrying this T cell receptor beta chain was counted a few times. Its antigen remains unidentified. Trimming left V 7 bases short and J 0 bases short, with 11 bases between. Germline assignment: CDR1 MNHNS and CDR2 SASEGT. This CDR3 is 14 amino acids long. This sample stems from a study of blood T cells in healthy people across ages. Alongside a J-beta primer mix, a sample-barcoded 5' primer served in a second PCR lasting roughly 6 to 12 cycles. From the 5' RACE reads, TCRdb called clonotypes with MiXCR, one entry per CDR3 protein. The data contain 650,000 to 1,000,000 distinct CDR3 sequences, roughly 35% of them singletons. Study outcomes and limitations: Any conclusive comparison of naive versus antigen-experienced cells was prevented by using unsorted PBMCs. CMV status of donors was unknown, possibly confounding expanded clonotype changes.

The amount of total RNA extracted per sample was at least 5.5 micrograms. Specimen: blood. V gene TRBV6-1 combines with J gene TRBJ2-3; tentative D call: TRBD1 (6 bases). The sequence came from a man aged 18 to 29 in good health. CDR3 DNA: TGTGCCAGCAAACCAGGGGTGAGCACAGATACGCAGTATTTT. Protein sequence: CASKPGVSTDTQYF.